The 15 T cell receptor beta chains below were found in one sample sequenced in a study of technical replicates of blood from a few donors. Profiled with immunoSEQ multiplex PCR; TCRdb holds only in-frame clones, not every one. The sample lists about 81,000 clones, roughly four fifths seen once, with around 3.9% in the top ten. The source material was PBMCs. The source is a human donor in good health. Some clones in this sample may be carry-over from other donors' samples.

The gene calls are TRBV11-3 and TRBJ2-7, with 8 bases lining up with TRBD2. Germline CDR1 reads SGHNT; CDR2 reads YENEEA. J lost 4 bases, V lost 8 bases, and 7 bases had no gene match. The CDR3 is 13 residues long. The CDR3 reads CASSRGGAYEQYF. CDR3 DNA sequence: TGTGCCAGCTCCCGGGGGGGCGCTTACGAGCAGTACTTC.

This clone has just a few counts. This sequence joins TRBV4-3 and TRBJ1-1; 7 bases map to TRBD1. The germline CDR1 and CDR2 sequences are LGHNA and YSLEER. V was clipped by 1 base and J by 0 bases; unmatched bases: 8. The CDR3 length is 17 residues. The CDR3 reads CASSQGQGRSMNTEAFF. The DNA for the CDR3 is TGCGCCAGCAGCCAAGGACAGGGTAGATCTATGAACACTGAAGCTTTCTTT.

The chain links TRBV6-1 to TRBJ1-1, with D unclear. Germline V gene lookup returns CDR1 MNHNS and CDR2 SASEGT. V gave up 7 bases and J gave up 1 base, with 13 bases separating them. This CDR3 is 14 amino acids long. This CDR3 reads CASTLEGPNTEAFF. DNA for the CDR3: TGTGCCAGCACCCTCGAGGGCCCGAACACTGAAGCTTTCTTT.

This clone was seen a handful of times. The chain couples TRBV6-5 to TRBJ2-1; D remains unclear. Trimming shortened V by 6 bases and J by 4 bases, and 13 bases separated the two germline ends. CDR3 length equals 14 residues. CDR1 is MNHEY and CDR2 is SVGAGI in the germline V gene. The CDR3 sequence: CASSLSMTYNEQFF. DNA of the CDR3: TGTGCCAGCAGCCTTAGTATGACATACAATGAGCAGTTCTTC.

The chain is built from TRBV7-2 and TRBJ1-5; D perhaps matches TRBD1 (6 bases). Trimming removed 5 bases at V and 4 bases at J, with 12 bases between. CDR1 and CDR2 from the germline V gene are SGHTA and FQGNSA. This CDR3 is 14 amino acids long. CDR3 sequence (DNA): TGTGCCAGCAGCAACACAGGGAATAATCAGCCCCAGCATTTT. This translates into CASSNTGNNQPQHF.

The rearrangement joins TRBV19 to TRBJ1-2, with 7 bases identical to TRBD1. Trimming removed 4 bases from V and 4 bases from J; junction bases left unmatched: 3. This CDR3 is 13 amino acids long. The V gene's germline CDR1 is LNHDA and CDR2 SQIVND (reference sequence). The CDR3 DNA reads TGTGCCAGTAGTAGACAGGGCATCTATGGCTACACCTTC. It yields the protein CASSRQGIYGYTF.

The rearrangement uses TRBV7-3 and TRBJ2-1, with D perhaps TRBD2 (6 bases). Looked up from germline, CDR1 is SGHTA and CDR2 is FQGTGA. The CDR3 consists of 14 residues. V was clipped by 5 bases and J by 1 base, with 9 bases between them. Here the CDR3 reads CASSPAGSYNEQFF. In DNA, the CDR3 is TGTGCCAGCAGCCCTGCGGGATCCTACAATGAGCAGTTCTTC.

This chain joins TRBV4-1 and TRBJ2-2; 16 nucleotides line up with TRBD2. CDR3 size: 19 residues. The germline gives CDR1 MGHRA, CDR2 YSYEKL. Germline trimming cut 1 base from V and 5 bases from J; bases unmatched to any gene: 7. CDR3 residues: CASSQAGTSGGARTGELFF. CDR3 nucleotide sequence: TGCGCCAGCAGCCAAGCAGGGACTAGCGGGGGGGCGCGGACCGGGGAGCTGTTTTTT.

In its sample, this clone was seen a few times. The chain joins TRBV13 to TRBJ1-3, with 9 nucleotides matching TRBD1. The CDR3 has 15 residues. Looked up from germline, CDR1 is PRHDT and CDR2 is FYEKMQ (reference sequence). V lost 3 bases, J lost 3 bases, and 3 bases stayed unmatched. The CDR3 region is CASSFGTGSGNTIYF. The CDR3 DNA reads as TGTGCCAGCAGCTTCGGGACAGGGAGTGGAAACACCATATATTTT.

The V and J genes are TRBV9 and TRBJ2-7; 7 bases match TRBD2. The junction had 7 bases not matched to a gene; V was cut back by 0 bases and J by 4 bases. This CDR3 has 15 residues. Germline CDR1 SGDLS, CDR2 YYNGEE. In nucleotides, the CDR3 is TGTGCCAGCAGCGTAGGAAGCGGGATTCTGTACGAGCAGTACTTC. Translating gives CASSVGSGILYEQYF.

The chain recombines TRBV29-1 with TRBJ1-2, with TRBD1 identical over 8 bases. Germline V CDR1 and CDR2: SQVTM, ANQGSEA. The CDR3 extends over 12 amino acids. V gave up 7 bases and J gave up 8 bases; unmatched junction bases: 9. CDR3 region: CSAARTGGGYTF. CDR3 DNA sequence: TGCAGCGCCGCAAGAACAGGGGGAGGCTACACCTTC.

The chain carries TRBV28 and TRBJ1-2; D remains ambiguous. The CDR3 length is 16 residues. In germline, CDR1 is MDHEN, CDR2 SYDVKM. With 7 bases removed from V and 1 base from J, the gap between germline ends came to 19 bases. The CDR3 region has the DNA TGTGCCAGCACCCCTGGGCAGCCGCTAAATAACTATGGCTACACCTTC. Encoded protein: CASTPGQPLNNYGYTF.

This clone was seen many times. The V call is TRBV13, the J call TRBJ2-5; 10 bases line up with TRBD1. Per the germline V gene, CDR1 is PRHDT and CDR2 is FYEKMQ (reference sequence). Unmatched junction bases numbered 6, after V lost 4 bases and J lost 4 bases. This CDR3 contains 15 residues. The CDR3 region is CASSSPWTGGETQYF. The DNA of the CDR3 is TGTGCCAGCAGCTCTCCCTGGACAGGGGGAGAGACCCAGTACTTC.

The chain is built from TRBV5-4 and TRBJ2-5; 8 bases are shared with TRBD2. This CDR3 is built from 14 residues. The J segment lost 4 bases and the V segment lost 4 bases, leaving 6 bases of the junction unmatched. Germline V gene lookup returns CDR1 SGHNT and CDR2 YYREEE (reference sequence). DNA for the CDR3: TGTGCCAGCAGCAAAGGACTAGCTGCAGAGACCCAGTACTTC. This gives the protein CASSKGLAAETQYF.

The rearrangement links TRBV6-1 to TRBJ1-3; 8 bases are shared with TRBD1. Losses at the gene ends were 5 bases for V and 4 bases for J; bases not matched to a gene: 7. Germline CDR1 reads MNHNS; CDR2 reads SASEGT. The CDR3 has 15 amino acids. CDR3 protein: CASSSGQGLGNTIYF. The CDR3, as DNA: TGTGCCAGCAGTTCAGGACAGGGCCTCGGAAACACCATATATTTT.